The 10 T cell receptor beta chains below all came from one sample that was sequenced in a study of shared clonotypes between healthy human individuals. The protocol was immunoSEQ multiplex PCR, while the TCRdb copy is restricted to in-frame clones and leaves out a portion. Here the sample spans over 2 million clones, about nine tenths being singletons. Sequenced: naive CD4+ T cells from PBMCs. Subset indicated: CD45RA+ positively selected. Receptors were obtained from a man aged 18 to 29 in good health. Some clones in this sample may be carry-over from other donors' samples.

Only one count was recorded for this clone. V is TRBV5-4 and J is TRBJ2-1; 11 bases match TRBD2. Trimming took 0 bases from V and 6 from J; bases not matched to a gene: 2. The germline gives CDR1 SGHNT, CDR2 YYREEE (reference sequence). There are 15 residues in the CDR3. The CDR3: CASSLATSGGNEQFF. In DNA form, the CDR3 reads TGTGCCAGCAGCTTGGCTACTAGCGGGGGCAATGAGCAGTTCTTC.

The chain couples TRBV2 to TRBJ2-3; D may be TRBD1 (6 bases). Trimming removed 5 bases from V and 6 bases from J, with 15 bases in between. CDR1 SNHLY and CDR2 FYNNEI come from the germline V gene. The CDR3 runs 14 residues. CDR3 protein: CASSMGASMDTQYF. DNA for the CDR3: TGTGCCAGCAGTATGGGGGCAAGTATGGATACGCAGTATTTT.

V is TRBV12-5 and J is TRBJ1-1; D not resolved. Germline values: CDR1 LGHNT, CDR2 FRNRAP. Deletions cut 7 bases from V and 1 base from J, with 10 bases between. CDR3 size: 13 residues. Here the CDR3 DNA reads TGTGCTAGTGCCCCCCGAGCGAACACTGAAGCTTTCTTT. It is translated as CASAPRANTEAFF.

The chain combines TRBV2 with TRBJ2-4, with a tentative D call TRBD2 (5 bases). The CDR3 runs 14 residues. The V gene's germline CDR1 is SNHLY and CDR2 FYNNEI. Between the trimmed V and J ends, which lost 11 bases and 6 bases, there was a span of 20 bases. The CDR3 region has the DNA TGTGCCCAAAGAATAGGGAGTGGAGGAAACATTCAGTACTTC. This codes for CAQRIGSGGNIQYF.

V gene TRBV6-1 combines with J gene TRBJ2-1; either TRBD1 or TRBD2 may supply D (5 bases each). From germline, CDR1 is MNHNS and CDR2 SASEGT. V dropped 5 bases and J dropped 10 bases, with 21 bases sitting between them. The CDR3 extends over 15 amino acids. CDR3 in amino acids: CASSRRGPLTGEQFF. The CDR3 nucleotides are TGTGCCAGCAGTAGACGGGGCCCTCTCACTGGGGAGCAGTTCTTC.

The genes are TRBV5-1 and TRBJ2-3; perhaps D is TRBD1 or TRBD2 (5 bases each). The V end lost 5 bases, the J end lost 1 base, and 14 bases lay between the germline ends. CDR1 SGHRS and CDR2 YFSETQ come from the germline V gene. The CDR3 covers 15 residues. CDR3 loop: CASRGDLGGTDTQYF. DNA of the CDR3: TGCGCCAGCAGGGGGGACCTGGGGGGCACAGATACGCAGTATTTT.

The V and J genes are TRBV5-6 and TRBJ2-3; D is undetermined. CDR1 SGHDT and CDR2 YYEEEE come from the germline V gene. With 4 bases removed from V and 0 bases from J, the gap between germline ends came to 9 bases. The CDR3 sequence is 14 residues long. The CDR3 sequence is CASSPPDSTDTQYF. DNA of the CDR3: TGTGCCAGCAGCCCCCCGGATAGCACAGATACGCAGTATTTT.

Notes on this clone: Distinct nucleotide sequences in the sample also encode this CDR3. The V gene is TRBV28, the J gene TRBJ1-2; D is unclear. This CDR3 comprises 11 residues. The V and J ends lost 6 bases and 8 bases respectively, with 10 bases between them. Per the germline V gene, CDR1 is MDHEN and CDR2 is SYDVKM. The CDR3 region is CASSLSVGYTF. The CDR3, as DNA: TGTGCCAGCAGCCTCAGCGTCGGCTACACCTTC.

This clone came up once. This chain joins TRBV28 and TRBJ1-2, with D perhaps TRBD1 (6 bases). Germline V gene lookup returns CDR1 MDHEN and CDR2 SYDVKM. CDR3 length: 15 amino acids. V lost 0 bases, J lost 0 bases, and 8 bases lay in between. This CDR3 is CASSLWTGANYGYTF. In nucleotides, the CDR3 is TGTGCCAGCAGTTTATGGACAGGAGCTAACTATGGCTACACCTTC.

DNA of the CDR3: TGTGCCAGCAGTGAAATTGGAGGTAATGAGCAGTTCTTC. Protein sequence: CASSEIGGNEQFF. This chain joins TRBV6-1 and TRBJ2-1; maybe TRBD2 (5 bases). Germline CDR1 is MNHNS and CDR2 is SASEGT. V was shortened by 2 bases and J by 7 bases, with 9 bases between the two germline ends. The CDR3 extends over 13 amino acids.